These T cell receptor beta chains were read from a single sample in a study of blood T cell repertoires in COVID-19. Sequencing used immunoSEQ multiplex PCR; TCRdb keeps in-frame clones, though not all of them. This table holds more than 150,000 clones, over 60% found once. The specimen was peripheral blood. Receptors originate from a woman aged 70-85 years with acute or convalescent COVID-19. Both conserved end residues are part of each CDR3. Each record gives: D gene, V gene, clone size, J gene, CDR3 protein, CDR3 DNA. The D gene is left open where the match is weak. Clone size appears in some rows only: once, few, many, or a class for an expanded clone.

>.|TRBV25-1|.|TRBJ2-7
CATGGLRSNEQYF
TGTGCCACCGGGGGACTGCGTAGTAACGAGCAGTACTTC
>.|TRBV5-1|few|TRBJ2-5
CASSSRGEFRSETQYF
TGCGCCAGCAGCTCGCGCGGGGAGTTCCGCTCAGAGACCCAGTACTTC
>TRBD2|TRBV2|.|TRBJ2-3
CASSQGLAADTQYF
TGTGCCAGCAGTCAGGGACTAGCGGCAGATACGCAGTATTTT
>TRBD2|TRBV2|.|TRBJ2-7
CASSQTSGFRHEQYF
TGTGCCAGCAGTCAGACTAGCGGGTTCAGACACGAGCAGTACTTC
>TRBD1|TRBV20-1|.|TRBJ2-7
CSASRPGGEQYF
TGCAGTGCTAGTAGGCCAGGGGGCGAGCAGTACTTC
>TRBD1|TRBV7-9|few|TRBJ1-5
CASSLAYGTGEGQPQHF
TGTGCCAGCAGCTTAGCATATGGGACAGGGGAAGGTCAGCCCCAGCATTTT
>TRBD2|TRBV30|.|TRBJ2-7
CAWSSGGGSYEQYF
TGTGCCTGGAGTTCGGGCGGGGGCTCCTACGAGCAGTACTTC
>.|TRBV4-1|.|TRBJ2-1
CASSRLIGAPQRDITMGQFF
TGCGCCAGCAGCCGCCTCATTGGGGCCCCGCAGCGGGACATTACAATGGGGCAGTTCTTC
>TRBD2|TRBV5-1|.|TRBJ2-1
CASSAGTSLTGDGKEQFF
TGCGCCAGCAGCGCCGGGACTAGCTTAACGGGTGACGGAAAAGAGCAGTTCTTC
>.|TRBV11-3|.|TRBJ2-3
CASSSVGADTQYF
TGTGCCAGCAGCTCCGTAGGGGCAGATACGCAGTATTTT
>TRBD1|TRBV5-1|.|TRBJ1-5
CASSLDPLQGANQPQHF
TGCGCCAGCAGCTTGGACCCCCTACAGGGGGCGAATCAGCCCCAGCATTTT
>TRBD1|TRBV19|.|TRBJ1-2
CASSTGGYGYTF
TGTGCCAGTAGTACAGGGGGATATGGCTACACCTTC
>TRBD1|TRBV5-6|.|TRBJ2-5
CASSFRQGPWETQYF
TGTGCCAGCAGCTTTAGACAGGGTCCCTGGGAGACCCAGTACTTC
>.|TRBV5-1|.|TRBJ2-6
CASSLSGTGANVLTF
TGCGCCAGCAGCTTGTCAGGCACTGGGGCCAACGTCCTGACTTTC
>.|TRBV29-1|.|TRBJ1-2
CSVGGRGGGYTF
TGCAGCGTTGGGGGCAGGGGTGGTGGCTACACCTTC
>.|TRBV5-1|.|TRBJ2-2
CASSLDGAPNTGELFF
TGCGCCAGCAGCCTTGACGGAGCCCCGAACACCGGGGAGCTGTTTTTT
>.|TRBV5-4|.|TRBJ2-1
CASSAYRERRNEQFF
TGTGCCAGCAGCGCATACAGGGAGAGGCGCAATGAGCAGTTCTTC